Shown below are 18 T cell receptor beta chains from a single sample sequenced in a study of post-analysis software for immune sequencing data. No antigen has been assigned to these receptors. Whole-study results and caveats: Roughly five TRBV segments appeared more often in patients than in controls, and TRBV5-6, TRBV5-1 and TRBV20-1 were among these.

cDNA libraries for TCR beta contained unique molecular identifiers. TCRdb ran MiXCR on the PCR reads and lists one entry per CDR3 protein. The sample carries almost 700,000 distinct CDR3 sequences, about 60% recorded once. Material: blood. The receptors come from a girl aged 2 to 10 with multiple sclerosis.

In this sample, this clonotype turned up a few times. The chain is built from TRBV12-3 or TRBV12-4 and TRBJ2-5, with 10 bases matching TRBD1. The CDR3 runs 14 residues. V gave up 7 bases and J gave up 5 bases; unmatched junction bases: 7. CDR3 amino acids: CASKGTGVVETQYF. The CDR3 DNA sequence: TGTGCCAGCAAAGGGACAGGGGTCGTGGAGACCCAGTACTTC.

This clonotype was observed a few times. The chain uses TRBV29-1 and TRBJ1-2, with unresolved D. The CDR3 length is 11 residues. Trimming stripped 8 bases from V and 4 bases from J, with 11 bases between. CDR1 is SQVTM and CDR2 is ANQGSEA in the germline V gene. The CDR3 bases are TGCAGCATACTGGGCCCCTATGGCTACACCTTC. It yields the protein CSILGPYGYTF. Looking up the rest from reference TRBV29-1 and TRBJ1-2 gives the full variable domain: SAVISQKPSRDICQRGTSLTIQCQVDSQVTMMFWYRQQPGQSLTLIATANQGSEATYESGFVIDKFPISRPNLTFSTLTVSNMSPEDSSIYLCSILGPYGYTFGSGTRLTVV.

The chain carries TRBV2 and TRBJ2-7; 9 bases map to TRBD1. CDR3 length: 13 amino acids. V lost 7 bases to trimming and J lost 2 bases; unmatched junction nucleotides: 3. The germline V gene encodes CDR1 SNHLY and CDR2 FYNNEI. The CDR3 nucleotides are TGTGCCAGCAAGGACAGGGGACCCTACGAGCAGTACTTC. It specifies CASKDRGPYEQYF. The full variable domain, its missing parts supplied by reference TRBV2 and TRBJ2-7, is EPEVTQTPSHQVTQMGQEVILRCVPISNHLYFYWYRQILGQKVEFLVSFYNNEISEKSEIFDDQFSVERPDGSNFTLKIRSTKLEDSAMYFCASKDRGPYEQYFGPGTRLTVT.

This sequence joins TRBV4-2 and TRBJ1-3; D not certain. CDR3 length: 15 residues. In germline, CDR1 is LGHNA, CDR2 YNFKEQ. V lost 0 bases and J 3 bases, leaving 9 bases between the germline ends. In DNA form, the CDR3 reads TGTGCCAGCAGCCAAGAATGGAGACGTGGAAACACCATATATTTT. Residues: CASSQEWRRGNTIYF.

The chain carries TRBV20-1 and TRBJ2-7, with D perhaps TRBD2 (6 bases). This CDR3 has 14 residues. Trimming pared 6 bases from V and 3 bases from J, leaving 18 bases between. Germline CDR1 and CDR2: DFQATT and SNEGSKA (reference sequence). CDR3 coding DNA: TGCAGTGCCATACCTAGCGCCAACTTCTACGAGCAGTACTTC. Encoded protein: CSAIPSANFYEQYF.

J is TRBJ1-1 and V is TRBV6-1; the match to TRBD1 covers 7 bases. Trimming removed 4 bases from V and 4 bases from J; junction bases left unmatched: 6. CDR3 size: 14 residues. CDR1 is MNHNS and CDR2 is SASEGT in the germline V gene. The CDR3 DNA sequence: TGTGCCAGCAGTGGACAGGGTATATTCACTGAAGCTTTCTTT. This gives the protein CASSGQGIFTEAFF.

In this sample, this clonotype turned up a few times. DNA of the CDR3: TGCAGTGCTAGGGGCCAGGGGGCGCGCCTCGATGGCTACACCTTC. Its protein product is CSARGQGARLDGYTF. This rearrangement joins TRBV20-1 to TRBJ1-2; 8 nucleotides agree with TRBD1. Trimming at V came to 3 bases and at J to 6 bases, leaving 12 bases not matched to a gene. Germline V CDR1 and CDR2: DFQATT, SNEGSKA (reference sequence). The CDR3 consists of 15 residues.

The CDR3 DNA sequence: TGTGCCAGCAGTTCTCCGGAGAGGGAGAATCAGCCCCAGCATTTT. Its protein is CASSSPERENQPQHF. The rearrangement uses TRBV12-3 or TRBV12-4 and TRBJ1-5; no clear D. The CDR3 runs to 15 residues. Deletions cut 4 bases from V and 4 bases from J, with 14 bases between.

The chain combines TRBV5-1 with TRBJ2-1; the D gene could be TRBD1 or TRBD2 (5 bases each). Germline loops: CDR1 SGHRS, CDR2 YFSETQ. This CDR3 has 17 amino acids. Trimming removed 0 bases at V and 5 bases at J, with 18 bases between. This CDR3 reads CASSLAPVAVGDNEQFF. Written as DNA, the CDR3 is TGCGCCAGCAGCTTGGCTCCGGTGGCGGTGGGGGACAATGAGCAGTTCTTC. The full variable domain, rest sourced from reference TRBV5-1 and TRBJ2-1, is KAGVTQTPRYLIKTRGQQVTLSCSPISGHRSVSWYQQTPGQGLQFLFEYFSETQRNKGNFPGRFSGRQFSNSRSEMNVSTLELGDSALYLCASSLAPVAVGDNEQFFGPGTRLTVL.

This clonotype was seen once. The rearrangement joins TRBV2 to TRBJ2-7; D may be TRBD2 (5 bases). The CDR3 loop spans 16 amino acids. Trimming left V 3 bases short and J 1 base short, with 16 bases between. The germline V gene encodes CDR1 SNHLY and CDR2 FYNNEI. The CDR3 DNA is TGTGCCAGCAGTGATACTAGATGGGGAATGTCCTACGAGCAGTACTTC. Translated, it gives CASSDTRWGMSYEQYF.

The chain has TRBV12-3 or TRBV12-4 and TRBJ2-5; D remains unclear. CDR3 length equals 14 residues. Trimming left V 6 bases short and J 4 bases short, with 15 bases between. The CDR3 DNA follows: TGTGCCAGCAGCCCCGTGGGAAAGCGAGAGACCCAGTACTTC. Translated: CASSPVGKRETQYF.

The chain combines TRBV13 with TRBJ1-2; maybe TRBD1 (6 bases). Trimming stripped 7 bases from V and 6 bases from J, with 15 bases between. This CDR3 region has 13 residues. The germline gives CDR1 PRHDT, CDR2 FYEKMQ (reference sequence). The CDR3 DNA sequence: TGTGCCAGCATCAACCGGGGGGCGGATGGCTACACCTTC. Translating it yields CASINRGADGYTF.

Worth noting for this clonotype: At one end, the junction sequence differs from germline, possibly due to a read error. This chain connects TRBV7-2 to TRBJ1-2; no clear D gene. The CDR3 has 15 residues. CDR1 is SGHTA, CDR2 FQGNSA, per germline. The CDR3 DNA follows: TGTGCCAGCAGCTTAGGGCAGAGCTCCTCCTATGGCCACACCTTC. Its translation is CASSLGQSSSYGHTF. Filled out from reference TRBV7-2 and TRBJ1-2, the complete variable domain reads GAGVSQSPSNKVTEKGKDVELRCDPISGHTALYWYRQSLGQGLEFLIYFQGNSAPDKSGLPSDRFSAERTGGSVSTLTIQRTQQEDSAVYLCASSLGQSSSYGHTFGSGTRLTVV.

The CDR3 loop reads CASSPDMGKGYTF. CDR3 DNA sequence: TGTGCCAGCAGCCCGGACATGGGTAAGGGCTACACCTTC. The chain uses TRBV12-3 or TRBV12-4 and TRBJ1-2, with D possibly TRBD1 on 5 matching bases. The CDR3 consists of 13 residues. V was shortened by 6 bases and J by 8 bases, with 16 bases between the two germline ends.

This sequence joins TRBV27 and TRBJ2-7; perhaps TRBD1 as D (6 bases). V was pared by 2 bases and J by 0 bases, with 23 bases between. CDR3 length: 19 amino acids. CDR1 is MNHEY and CDR2 is SMNVEV in the germline V gene (reference sequence). CDR3 in DNA: TGTGCCAGCAGTTTAGTACTCCAAGAGGGTGGACAGAGCTCCTACGAGCAGTACTTC. The encoded protein is CASSLVLQEGGQSSYEQYF.

This clonotype was detected only a few times. This chain joins TRBV27 and TRBJ2-3; no firm D call. The CDR3 totals 14 residues. Trimming pared 3 bases from V and 4 bases from J, leaving 11 bases between. Germline loops: CDR1 MNHEY, CDR2 SMNVEV (reference sequence). CDR3 DNA sequence: TGTGCCAGCAGTTTGGACCCGACTGCAGATACGCAGTATTTT. This codes for CASSLDPTADTQYF.

This chain uses TRBV24-1 with TRBJ2-3; either TRBD1 or TRBD2 may fit D (6 bases each). V lost 5 bases, J lost 4 bases, and 12 bases lay in between. The CDR3 is 14 amino acids. Germline CDR1 KGHDR, CDR2 SFDVKD. CDR3 sequence reads: CATSAPRGADTQYF. The CDR3 DNA sequence: TGTGCCACCAGTGCCCCGAGGGGGGCAGATACGCAGTATTTT.

This clonotype was seen a single time. V gene TRBV29-1 combines with J gene TRBJ2-5; D is unresolved. The last part of the DNA fits TRBJ2-7 better; the J call may be wrong. CDR3 size: 15 residues. Germline V gene data show CDR1 as SQVTM and CDR2 as ANQGSEA. The DNA of the CDR3 is TGCAGCGTTGAAGATCGAGAGACCGTGGGTACCGAGCAGTACTTC. Amino acids: CSVEDRETVGTEQYF.